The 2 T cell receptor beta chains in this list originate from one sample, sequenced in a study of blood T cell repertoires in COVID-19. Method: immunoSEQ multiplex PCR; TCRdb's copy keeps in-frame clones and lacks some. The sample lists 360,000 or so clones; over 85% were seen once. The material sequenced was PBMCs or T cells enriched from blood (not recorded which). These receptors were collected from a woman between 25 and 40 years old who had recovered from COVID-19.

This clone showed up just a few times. The CDR3 region has the DNA TGTGCCAGCAGTCTGTGGGGGGCTAATGAAAAACTGTTTTTT. Residues: CASSLWGANEKLFF. The chain uses TRBV27 and TRBJ1-4, with D maybe TRBD1 (5 bases). Germline V gene lookup returns CDR1 MNHEY and CDR2 SMNVEV (reference sequence). The CDR3 totals 14 residues. The V and J ends lost 5 bases and 3 bases respectively, with 10 bases between them.

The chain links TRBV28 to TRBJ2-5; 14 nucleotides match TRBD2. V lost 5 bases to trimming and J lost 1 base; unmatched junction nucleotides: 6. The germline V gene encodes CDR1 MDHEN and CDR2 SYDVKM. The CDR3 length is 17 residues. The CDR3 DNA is TGTGCCAGCAGTGGCGACGGGACTAGCGGGAGCCAAGAGACCCAGTACTTC. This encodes CASSGDGTSGSQETQYF. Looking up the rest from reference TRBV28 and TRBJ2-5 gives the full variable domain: DVKVTQSSRYLVKRTGEKVFLECVQDMDHENMFWYRQDPGLGLRLIYFSYDVKMKEKGDIPEGYSVSREKKERFSLILESASTNQTSMYLCASSGDGTSGSQETQYFGPGTRLLVL.